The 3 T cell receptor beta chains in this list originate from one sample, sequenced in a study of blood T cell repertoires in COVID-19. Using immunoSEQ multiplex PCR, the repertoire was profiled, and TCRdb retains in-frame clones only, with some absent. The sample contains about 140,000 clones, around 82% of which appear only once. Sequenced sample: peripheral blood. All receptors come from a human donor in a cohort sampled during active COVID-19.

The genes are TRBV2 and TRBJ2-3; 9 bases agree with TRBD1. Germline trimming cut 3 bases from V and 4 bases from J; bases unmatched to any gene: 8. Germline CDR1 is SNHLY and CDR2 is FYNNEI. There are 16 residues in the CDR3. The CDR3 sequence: CASSDNTGGYSDTQYF. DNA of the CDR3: TGTGCCAGCAGTGACAATACAGGGGGCTATTCAGATACGCAGTATTTT.

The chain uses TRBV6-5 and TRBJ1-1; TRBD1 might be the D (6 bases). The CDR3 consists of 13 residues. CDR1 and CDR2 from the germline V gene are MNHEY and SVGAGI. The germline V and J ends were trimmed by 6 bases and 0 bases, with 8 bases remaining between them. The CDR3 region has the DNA TGTGCCAGCAGGGACAGCCTGAACACTGAAGCTTTCTTT. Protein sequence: CASRDSLNTEAFF.

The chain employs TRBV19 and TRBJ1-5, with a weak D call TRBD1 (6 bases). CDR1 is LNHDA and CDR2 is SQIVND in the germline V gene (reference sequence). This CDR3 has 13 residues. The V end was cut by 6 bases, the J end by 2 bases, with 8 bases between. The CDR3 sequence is CASRGGRNQPQHF. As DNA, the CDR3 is TGTGCCAGTAGGGGGGGGCGCAATCAGCCCCAGCATTTT.